The 19 T cell receptor beta chains in this list originate from one sample, sequenced in a study of blood T cells in healthy people across ages. A second PCR of roughly 6 to 12 cycles used a sample-barcoded 5' primer and a J-beta primer mix. Via MiXCR, TCRdb re-called the 5' RACE reads, giving one row per CDR3 protein. In the table there are about 1,600,000 distinct CDR3 sequences, 42% of which are singletons. Material for sequencing was blood. These receptors came from a woman younger than 30 in good health.

Notes on this clonotype: A read error may produce the germline difference seen at one junction end. The V gene is TRBV4-2, the J gene TRBJ2-3, with 11 positions matching TRBD2. The germline gives CDR1 LGHNA, CDR2 YNFKEQ. CDR3 length: 19 residues. The CDR3 nucleotides read TGTGCCAGAAGCCAAGGGACTAGCGGTTCTTTTGGAGCCACAGATACGCAGTATTTT. Protein product: CARSQGTSGSFGATDTQYF.

The rearrangement joins TRBV25-1 to TRBJ1-3; D remains ambiguous. The CDR3 spans 9 residues. Trimming cost V 8 bases and J 4 bases, with 0 bases left between them. CDR1 is MGHDK and CDR2 is SYGVNS in the germline V gene. Here the CDR3 DNA reads TGTGCCAGCGGAAACACCATATATTTT. This sequence encodes CASGNTIYF.

V gene TRBV29-1 combines with J gene TRBJ2-5, with D hard to call. V lost 6 bases and J lost 11, with 16 bases in between. The CDR3 sequence is 11 residues long. CDR1 is SQVTM, CDR2 ANQGSEA, per germline. As DNA, the CDR3 is TGCAGCGTCGCTACCCCCGTGGAGCAGTACTTC. Amino acids: CSVATPVEQYF.

The CDR3 DNA sequence: TGTGCCAGCAGCCGACCAGATCTCAGCTCCTATAATTCACCCCTCCACTTT. Translation gives CASSRPDLSSYNSPLHF. The rearrangement uses TRBV28 and TRBJ1-6; D remains ambiguous. CDR3 length: 17 amino acids. The V end was cut by 6 bases, the J end by 0 bases, with 15 bases between. Germline values: CDR1 MDHEN, CDR2 SYDVKM.

This chain connects TRBV6-6 to TRBJ1-4; 7 bases match TRBD1. CDR3 length: 15 residues. Germline assignment: CDR1 MNHNY and CDR2 SVGAGI (reference sequence). J lost 10 bases, V lost 2 bases, and 10 bases had no gene match. The CDR3 protein is CASSYRPGTAVKLFF. The CDR3 DNA is TGTGCCAGCAGTTACAGACCCGGGACAGCAGTAAAACTGTTTTTT.

The chain couples TRBV6-2 or TRBV6-3 to TRBJ1-3, with D unclear. V dropped 5 bases and J dropped 0 bases, with 11 bases sitting between them. The CDR3 totals 15 residues. The germline V gene has CDR1 MNHEY and CDR2 SVGEGT. CDR3 coding DNA: TGTGCCAGCAGTCGGACGGGGTACTCTGGAAACACCATATATTTT. Translating it yields CASSRTGYSGNTIYF.

The J gene is TRBJ2-1, the V gene TRBV5-1; TRBD2 might be the D (6 bases). Germline V CDR1 and CDR2: SGHRS, YFSETQ. Trimming removed 0 bases from V and 2 bases from J, with 9 bases in between. This CDR3 has 15 amino acids. The CDR3 here is CASSLDQRAYNEQFF. The CDR3 DNA is TGCGCCAGCAGCTTGGATCAGCGGGCCTACAATGAGCAGTTCTTC. The full variable domain, with the rest looked up from reference TRBV5-1 and TRBJ2-1, is KAGVTQTPRYLIKTRGQQVTLSCSPISGHRSVSWYQQTPGQGLQFLFEYFSETQRNKGNFPGRFSGRQFSNSRSEMNVSTLELGDSALYLCASSLDQRAYNEQFFGPGTRLTVL.

This clonotype was detected only a few times. This sequence joins TRBV12-3 or TRBV12-4 and TRBJ1-2, with 7 bases that match TRBD1. The V and J ends lost 5 bases and 4 bases, in that order; junction bases with no gene match: 10. This CDR3 spans 15 amino acids. CDR3 in amino acids: CASSPGGISIYGYTF. CDR3 nucleotides: TGTGCCAGCAGTCCAGGGGGGATCTCCATCTATGGCTACACCTTC.

The chain carries TRBV5-5 and TRBJ2-2, with D possibly being TRBD1 or TRBD2 (5 bases each). V gave up 3 bases and J gave up 7 bases, with 13 bases separating them. The CDR3 runs to 14 residues. Germline CDR1 and CDR2: SGHKS and YYEKEE (reference sequence). CDR3 nucleotide sequence: TGTGCCAGCAGCTGGGACCTGAGAGACGGGGAGCTGTTTTTT. It codes for CASSWDLRDGELFF.

This chain joins TRBV6-1 and TRBJ2-1; 10 positions agree with TRBD2. The trim removed 10 bases at V and 4 bases at J, leaving 7 bases unmatched. Looked up from germline, CDR1 is MNHNS and CDR2 is SASEGT. This CDR3 comprises 14 residues. The chain's CDR3 is CATAPSGSYNEQFF. In nucleotides, the CDR3 is TGTGCCACGGCCCCTAGCGGGAGTTACAATGAGCAGTTCTTC.

This clonotype showed up many times. The chain combines TRBV7-2 with TRBJ2-7, with D perhaps TRBD1 (6 bases). In germline, CDR1 is SGHTA, CDR2 FQGNSA. CDR3 length: 14 residues. The ends were cut back, 3 bases at V and 0 bases at J, with 9 bases in the middle. The CDR3 here is CASSFTGTSYEQYF. CDR3 in DNA: TGTGCCAGCAGCTTTACAGGGACCTCCTACGAGCAGTACTTC.

This clonotype was detected a few times. The rearrangement uses TRBV20-1 and TRBJ2-3, with D uncertain. From germline, CDR1 is DFQATT and CDR2 SNEGSKA (reference sequence). This CDR3 region has 15 residues. Trimming pared 6 bases from V and 2 bases from J, leaving 18 bases between. The CDR3 coding sequence is TGCAGTGCGCCACCTCGTCGACCCTTCACAGATACGCAGTATTTT. Translation gives CSAPPRRPFTDTQYF.

The chain couples TRBV7-2 to TRBJ1-2, with 7 bases fitting TRBD1. Germline CDR1 and CDR2: SGHTA and FQGNSA. The ends lost 1 base at V and 2 bases at J; junction bases unmatched: 7. The CDR3 runs 16 residues. CDR3 sequence (DNA): TGTGCCAGCAGCTTAGGGGGGTCGGGACAGAACTATGGCTACACCTTC. This encodes CASSLGGSGQNYGYTF. The complete variable domain, with remaining parts taken from reference TRBV7-2 and TRBJ1-2, reads GAGVSQSPSNKVTEKGKDVELRCDPISGHTALYWYRQSLGQGLEFLIYFQGNSAPDKSGLPSDRFSAERTGGSVSTLTIQRTQQEDSAVYLCASSLGGSGQNYGYTFGSGTRLTVV.

CDR3 residues: CAWSPHLTSGKPYEQFF. The DNA for the CDR3 is TGTGCCTGGAGTCCGCACCTCACTAGCGGGAAGCCGTATGAGCAGTTCTTC. The chain is built from TRBV30 and TRBJ2-1; 10 bases agree with TRBD2. This CDR3 has 17 amino acids. Germline CDR1 and CDR2: GTSNPN and SVGIG (reference sequence). V gave up 2 bases and J gave up 8 bases; unmatched junction bases: 15. The full variable domain, with the rest looked up from reference TRBV30 and TRBJ2-1, is SQTIHQWPATLVQPVGSPLSLECTVEGTSNPNLYWYRQAAGRGLQLLFYSVGIGQISSEVPQNLSASRPQDRQFILSSKKLLLSDSGFYLCAWSPHLTSGKPYEQFFGPGTRLTVL.

The J gene is TRBJ2-7, the V gene TRBV10-2; perhaps TRBD1 as D (6 bases). CDR1 WSHSY and CDR2 SAAADI come from the germline V gene. Between the trimmed V and J ends, which lost 0 bases and 7 bases, there was a span of 16 bases. The CDR3 sequence is 15 residues long. The CDR3, as DNA: TGCGCCAGCAGTGAGTCGACAGGCTCCTACAATGAGCAGTACTTC. Translation gives CASSESTGSYNEQYF.

This rearrangement joins TRBV7-2 to TRBJ1-4; 8 nucleotides match TRBD1. Germline V lookup: CDR1 SGHTA, CDR2 FQGNSA. CDR3 size: 16 residues. The V segment lost 5 bases and the J segment 8 bases; nucleotides outside the gene matches: 13. The CDR3: CASSQGAGRLSEKLFF. As DNA, the CDR3 is TGTGCCAGCAGCCAGGGGGCAGGGAGACTGTCCGAAAAACTGTTTTTT.

The chain combines TRBV28 with TRBJ1-6; maybe TRBD1 (6 bases). This CDR3 contains 17 residues. Per the germline V gene, CDR1 is MDHEN and CDR2 is SYDVKM. Trimming removed 2 bases at V and 10 bases at J, with 21 bases between. The CDR3 here is CASSLGYGGPLGSPLHF. CDR3 nucleotides: TGTGCCAGCAGTTTAGGGTATGGGGGGCCCCTTGGGTCACCCCTCCACTTT. The whole variable domain, remainder taken from reference TRBV28 and TRBJ1-6, is DVKVTQSSRYLVKRTGEKVFLECVQDMDHENMFWYRQDPGLGLRLIYFSYDVKMKEKGDIPEGYSVSREKKERFSLILESASTNQTSMYLCASSLGYGGPLGSPLHFGNGTRLTVT.

This clonotype was counted between two and nine times. The chain links TRBV10-3 to TRBJ1-1; D possibly corresponds to TRBD1 (6 bases). CDR1 is ENHRY and CDR2 is SYGVKD in the germline V gene. Trimming took 0 bases from V and 1 from J, leaving 30 bases between them. CDR3 length: 22 residues. The CDR3 coding sequence is TGTGCCATCAGTGAGTCGACTCCGGGGGTTCCGATTTGGGGGCAAAAGAACACTGAAGCTTTCTTT. This codes for CAISESTPGVPIWGQKNTEAFF.

This clonotype has just a few counts. The V call is TRBV10-1, the J call TRBJ1-2; perhaps TRBD1 as D (6 bases). The germline V and J ends were trimmed by 5 bases and 0 bases, with 10 bases remaining between them. CDR1 WNHNN and CDR2 SYGVQD come from the germline V gene (reference sequence). The CDR3 has 14 amino acids. The DNA for the CDR3 is TGCGCCAGCAGTCGGGACACTGCTAACTATGGCTACACCTTC. It translates to CASSRDTANYGYTF.